One and the same sample provided the 18 T cell receptor beta chains below, sequenced in a study of cytotoxic CD8 clonotypes in ibrutinib-treated CLL. TCRdb keeps only in-frame clones here, not all; method: immunoSEQ multiplex PCR. The profile shows 70,000 to 85,000 clones, around 84% of them singletons. The sequencing here drew on PBMCs, taken at disease progression, from a patient treated with ibrutinib. These receptors all stem from a human donor with chronic lymphocytic leukemia.

This sequence joins TRBV19 and TRBJ1-5; perhaps TRBD1 as D (5 bases). Germline CDR1 reads LNHDA; CDR2 reads SQIVND (reference sequence). The CDR3 sequence is 19 residues long. V was cut by 1 base and J by 0 bases, with 19 bases left in between. CDR3 loop: CASSIVPTERRSSNQPQHF. CDR3 coding DNA: TGTGCCAGTAGTATAGTTCCGACAGAGCGACGCTCTAGCAATCAGCCCCAGCATTTT.

The genes are TRBV18 and TRBJ1-5, with 8 positions matching TRBD1. Per the germline V gene, CDR1 is KGHSH and CDR2 is LQKENI. The CDR3 spans 13 residues. The J segment lost 4 bases and the V segment lost 8 bases, leaving 4 bases of the junction unmatched. The CDR3 DNA follows: TGTGCCAGCAGACAGGGGAGTAATCAGCCCCAGCATTTT. It yields the protein CASRQGSNQPQHF.

This chain links TRBV18 with TRBJ2-5; unclear D gene. Germline V gene sequence: CDR1 KGHSH, CDR2 LQKENI. The V gene lost 2 bases and the J gene lost 5 bases, with 6 bases spanning the gap. There are 12 residues in the CDR3. The CDR3 coding sequence is TGTGCCAGCTCACCAGCCGGGGAGACCCAGTACTTC. This translates into CASSPAGETQYF.

Notes on this clone: One end of the junction does not line up with germline, which may come from a read error. The rearrangement uses TRBV27 and TRBJ2-7; 8 bases agree with TRBD1. The CDR3 loop spans 13 amino acids. Germline V CDR1 and CDR2: MNHEY, SMNVEV (reference sequence). The CDR3 reads CASSYQGAGHPFF. The CDR3, as DNA: TGTGCCAGCAGTTACCAGGGGGCGGGCCATCCCTTCTTC.

V is TRBV12-5 and J is TRBJ1-1; D uncertain. The V and J ends lost 0 bases and 11 bases respectively, with 10 bases between them. The CDR3 contains 12 residues. Per germline, CDR1 LGHNT and CDR2 FRNRAP. DNA of the CDR3: TGTGCTAGTGGTTTGGTGGCGGCTGTGGCTTTCTTT. This sequence encodes CASGLVAAVAFF.

This clone has more than one count but fewer than ten. V gene TRBV5-5 combines with J gene TRBJ1-6, with 9 bases aligning to TRBD1. Trimming cost V 4 bases and J 11 bases; bases outside gene matches: 19. The germline V gene encodes CDR1 SGHKS and CDR2 YYEKEE (reference sequence). This CDR3 region has 18 residues. CDR3 amino acids: CASSVYSRKTGGGPPLHF. The DNA of the CDR3 is TGTGCCAGCAGCGTTTACAGCAGAAAGACAGGGGGAGGTCCACCCCTCCACTTT.

The chain employs TRBV9 and TRBJ2-5; maybe TRBD2 (7 bases). The CDR3 sequence is 13 residues long. CDR1 and CDR2 from the germline V gene are SGDLS and YYNGEE. V gave up 1 base and J gave up 5 bases, with 9 bases separating them. CDR3: CASSVRGGETQYF. DNA of the CDR3: TGTGCCAGCAGCGTAAGGGGGGGCGAGACCCAGTACTTC.

The chain combines TRBV29-1 with TRBJ1-1, with D possibly being TRBD1 (5 bases). Per germline, CDR1 SQVTM and CDR2 ANQGSEA. Trimming pared 1 base from V and 3 bases from J, leaving 9 bases between. This CDR3 is built from 13 residues. The CDR3 region has the DNA TGCAGCGTTGAAGGGGGGGATCACACTGAAGCTTTCTTT. This sequence encodes CSVEGGDHTEAFF.

This clone was observed a few times. The chain uses TRBV7-3 and TRBJ2-1; a possible D gene is TRBD2 (5 bases). Germline loops: CDR1 SGHTA, CDR2 FQGTGA. The CDR3 is 14 amino acids. The V and J ends lost 7 bases and 5 bases respectively, with 15 bases between them. CDR3 sequence: CASTQSSSHNEQFF. The DNA of the CDR3 is TGTGCCAGCACCCAATCATCTAGCCACAATGAGCAGTTCTTC. Drawing the rest from reference TRBV7-3 and TRBJ2-1, the complete variable domain is GAGVSQTPSNKVTEKGKYVELRCDPISGHTALYWYRQSLGQGPEFLIYFQGTGAADDSGLPNDRFFAVRPEGSVSTLKIQRTERGDSAVYLCASTQSSSHNEQFFGPGTRLTVL.

This rearrangement joins TRBV18 to TRBJ1-2, with D possibly TRBD1 on 5 matching bases. There are 15 residues in the CDR3. Germline CDR1 KGHSH, CDR2 LQKENI. Trimming took 3 bases from V and 0 from J, leaving 11 bases between them. CDR3 in amino acids: CASSPGHRTNYGYTF. The DNA of the CDR3 is TGTGCCAGCTCACCCGGACATAGGACTAACTATGGCTACACCTTC.

The V and J genes are TRBV5-1 and TRBJ1-4, with D perhaps TRBD1 (6 bases). Trimming took off 1 base at V and 7 bases at J, with 8 bases between the two ends. Germline values: CDR1 SGHRS, CDR2 YFSETQ. The CDR3 is made up of 13 amino acids. CDR3 coding DNA: TGCGCCAGCAGCTTGCCACAGGGTGAAAAACTGTTTTTT. This translates into CASSLPQGEKLFF. Drawing the rest from reference TRBV5-1 and TRBJ1-4, the complete variable domain is KAGVTQTPRYLIKTRGQQVTLSCSPISGHRSVSWYQQTPGQGLQFLFEYFSETQRNKGNFPGRFSGRQFSNSRSEMNVSTLELGDSALYLCASSLPQGEKLFFGSGTQLSVL.

The chain combines TRBV13 with TRBJ1-1; possible D gene TRBD1, 5 bases. The CDR3 runs 13 residues. The germline gives CDR1 PRHDT, CDR2 FYEKMQ (reference sequence). Trimming cost V 6 bases and J 0 bases, with 8 bases left between them. The CDR3 spells CASSQQVNTEAFF. The DNA of the CDR3 is TGTGCCAGCAGTCAACAGGTGAACACTGAAGCTTTCTTT. Supplemented by reference TRBV13 and TRBJ1-1, the full variable domain reads AAGVIQSPRHLIKEKRETATLKCYPIPRHDTVYWYQQGPGQDPQFLISFYEKMQSDKGSIPDRFSAQQFSDYHSELNMSSLELGDSALYFCASSQQVNTEAFFGQGTRLTVV.

The rearrangement uses TRBV28 and TRBJ1-2; TRBD1 matches at 11 bases. V gave up 2 bases and J gave up 3 bases; unmatched junction bases: 2. This CDR3 comprises 15 residues. Germline V gene sequence: CDR1 MDHEN, CDR2 SYDVKM. DNA of the CDR3: TGTGCCAGCAGTTTACGGGACAGGGGGGACTATGGCTACACCTTC. It encodes CASSLRDRGDYGYTF.

The chain has TRBV29-1 and TRBJ2-7; D possibly corresponds to TRBD2 (5 bases). Trimming took 3 bases from V and 4 from J, leaving 13 bases between them. The CDR3 has 13 residues. Germline loops: CDR1 SQVTM, CDR2 ANQGSEA. DNA for the CDR3: TGCAGCGTTGAGGGTCGGGGAGTTTACGAGCAGTACTTC. It specifies CSVEGRGVYEQYF.

The gene calls are TRBV7-2 and TRBJ1-2; 8 nucleotides match TRBD1. V trimming: 1 base; J trimming: 1 base; junction bases outside the gene matches: 11. Germline CDR1 and CDR2: SGHTA and FQGNSA. The CDR3 is made up of 18 amino acids. CDR3 in DNA: TGTGCCAGCAGCTTAGGAATCAGGGGGCCATCGTATAACTATGGCTACACCTTC. It translates to CASSLGIRGPSYNYGYTF.

The chain combines TRBV7-9 with TRBJ1-2; tentative D call: TRBD1 (5 bases). This CDR3 contains 14 residues. Germline CDR1 is SEHNR and CDR2 is FQNEAQ (reference sequence). V was shortened by 3 bases and J by 4 bases, with 12 bases between the two germline ends. The CDR3 reads CASSFPGKIYGYTF. As DNA, the CDR3 is TGTGCCAGCAGCTTCCCAGGGAAAATCTATGGCTACACCTTC. Based on the CDR3 plus reference TRBV7-9 and TRBJ1-2, the full variable domain is DTGVSQNPRHKITKRGQNVTFRCDPISEHNRLYWYRQTLGQGPEFLTYFQNEAQLEKSRLLSDRFSAERPKGSFSTLEIQRTEQGDSAMYLCASSFPGKIYGYTFGSGTRLTVV.

This chain connects TRBV28 to TRBJ2-5; TRBD2 agrees at 9 bases. The CDR3 extends over 15 amino acids. V was pared by 4 bases and J by 6 bases, with 9 bases of the junction left unmatched. Germline V CDR1 and CDR2: MDHEN, SYDVKM. DNA for the CDR3: TGTGCCAGCAGTTCCGGGACTAGCAGGGGAAAGACCCAGTACTTC. This codes for CASSSGTSRGKTQYF.

The chain joins TRBV15 to TRBJ2-7, with D unresolved. In germline, CDR1 is LNHNV, CDR2 YYDKDF (reference sequence). Trimming shortened V by 0 bases and J by 3 bases, and 15 bases separated the two germline ends. This CDR3 region has 16 residues. This CDR3 is CATSRDGVADLYEQYF. As DNA, the CDR3 is TGTGCCACCAGCAGAGATGGGGTCGCGGACCTCTACGAGCAGTACTTC.